Below are 22 T cell receptor beta chains sequenced from a single sample in a study of blood T cell repertoires in COVID-19. Clones were read by immunoSEQ multiplex PCR, and TCRdb kept only the in-frame ones, dropping some. The table has approximately 200,000 clones, 84% seen once. The specimen sequenced was peripheral blood. Receptor source: a woman aged 80 or older with COVID-19, enrolled during active disease.

The chain has TRBV5-1 and TRBJ2-3; D gene uncertain. This CDR3 region has 13 residues. Germline V gene sequence: CDR1 SGHRS, CDR2 YFSETQ. V lost 4 bases to trimming and J lost 7 bases, with 13 bases between them. CDR3 DNA: TGCGCCAGCAGCAATGAGAGGAAAAATACGCAGTATTTT. Amino acids: CASSNERKNTQYF. Looking up the rest from reference TRBV5-1 and TRBJ2-3 gives the full variable domain: KAGVTQTPRYLIKTRGQQVTLSCSPISGHRSVSWYQQTPGQGLQFLFEYFSETQRNKGNFPGRFSGRQFSNSRSEMNVSTLELGDSALYLCASSNERKNTQYFGPGTRLTVL.

This clone was seen only a few times. The chain combines TRBV7-9 with TRBJ2-7; D is perhaps TRBD1 (5 bases). Trimming left V 5 bases short and J 5 bases short, with 22 bases between. Germline V gene sequence: CDR1 SEHNR, CDR2 FQNEAQ (reference sequence). The CDR3 extends over 16 amino acids. DNA for the CDR3: TGTGCCAGCAGCGCTCTTCAATCTGGCGGACAAAACGAGCAGTACTTC. Translating it yields CASSALQSGGQNEQYF.

The V gene is TRBV7-8, the J gene TRBJ1-2; D gene uncertain. The V end was cut by 2 bases, the J end by 7 bases, with 11 bases between. Germline CDR1 is SGHVS and CDR2 is FQNEAQ. CDR3 size: 13 residues. CDR3 coding DNA: TGTGCCAGCAGCTTACGCCCCCGGGGTGGCTACACCTTC. It codes for CASSLRPRGGYTF.

V and J are TRBV7-2 and TRBJ1-6, with a tentative D call TRBD1 (5 bases). The V and J ends lost 5 bases and 7 bases respectively, with 9 bases between them. Germline V lookup: CDR1 SGHTA, CDR2 FQGNSA. CDR3 length equals 13 residues. CDR3 in amino acids: CASSGNRNSPLHF. The CDR3 DNA is TGTGCCAGCAGCGGGAACAGGAATTCACCCCTCCACTTT.

J is TRBJ1-1 and V is TRBV29-1; no clear D gene. The germline V gene has CDR1 SQVTM and CDR2 ANQGSEA. The V end was cut by 8 bases, the J end by 6 bases, with 4 bases between. CDR3 size: 8 residues. Here the CDR3 reads CSSPEAFF. For the CDR3, the DNA is TGCAGCAGCCCTGAAGCTTTCTTT.

This clone was recorded a few times. J is TRBJ1-5 and V is TRBV12-3 or TRBV12-4, with D perhaps TRBD1 (5 bases). CDR3 length equals 13 residues. Trimming removed 9 bases from V and 2 bases from J, with 11 bases in between. In DNA, the CDR3 is TGTGCCAGTTCCGGGGGGGGCAATCAGCCCCAGCATTTT. This sequence encodes CASSGGGNQPQHF.

The J gene is TRBJ1-4, the V gene TRBV10-3; a weak D match, TRBD1 (5 bases). The CDR3 length is 16 residues. CDR1 ENHRY and CDR2 SYGVKD come from the germline V gene. Trimming left V 6 bases short and J 7 bases short, with 21 bases between. The CDR3 reads CAIREGRGGPGEKLFF. CDR3 in DNA: TGTGCCATCAGGGAGGGACGGGGAGGGCCGGGTGAAAAACTGTTTTTT.

V usage is TRBV7-9 and J usage is TRBJ2-4; 10 bases line up with TRBD1. Trimming at V came to 5 bases and at J to 1 base, leaving 5 bases not matched to a gene. Germline V gives CDR1 SEHNR, CDR2 FQNEAQ (reference sequence). This CDR3 is 16 amino acids long. Here the CDR3 reads CASSPRQGAAKNIQYF. CDR3 in DNA: TGTGCCAGCAGCCCGCGACAGGGGGCGGCCAAAAACATTCAGTACTTC.

The J gene is TRBJ1-2, the V gene TRBV11-2, with D possibly TRBD1 on 6 matching bases. The V gene's germline CDR1 is SGHAT and CDR2 FQNNGV. The CDR3 is made up of 16 amino acids. V was clipped by 0 bases and J by 8 bases, with 19 bases between them. This chain's CDR3 is CASSLDQGRGRGGYTF. The CDR3 DNA reads TGTGCCAGCAGCTTAGATCAGGGCAGGGGACGGGGCGGCTACACCTTC.

The V gene is TRBV6-4, the J gene TRBJ1-1; unclear D gene. Germline CDR1 MRHNA, CDR2 SNTAGT. The CDR3 loop spans 14 amino acids. V lost 0 bases to trimming and J lost 6 bases, with 11 bases between them. CDR3 bases: TGTGCCAGCAGTGACTCGGGGAGGCTAGCTGAAGCTTTCTTT. It encodes CASSDSGRLAEAFF.

The chain employs TRBV7-9 and TRBJ1-1; D is unresolved. There are 13 residues in the CDR3. Germline lookup yields CDR1 SEHNR and CDR2 FQNEAQ (reference sequence). The V end was cut by 1 base, the J end by 1 base, with 4 bases between. CDR3 sequence reads: CASSLEQNTEAFF. CDR3 DNA sequence: TGTGCCAGCAGCTTAGAACAGAACACTGAAGCTTTCTTT.

The rearrangement joins TRBV6-5 to TRBJ1-2; D remains ambiguous. The CDR3 runs to 13 residues. Trimming pared 5 bases from V and 3 bases from J, leaving 10 bases between. Germline V gene lookup returns CDR1 MNHEY and CDR2 SVGAGI. The CDR3: CASSLNPDYGYTF. As DNA, the CDR3 is TGTGCCAGCAGTCTAAATCCTGACTATGGCTACACCTTC.

The J gene is TRBJ1-1, the V gene TRBV4-2; no clear D. Germline V gene lookup returns CDR1 LGHNA and CDR2 YNFKEQ. The V end lost 4 bases, the J end lost 8 bases, and 11 bases lay between the germline ends. This CDR3 has 12 amino acids. The CDR3 DNA follows: TGTGCCAGCAGCCTAAAGCCCGAGGAAGCTTTCTTT. Protein sequence: CASSLKPEEAFF.

This chain joins TRBV28 and TRBJ1-1; D not resolved. This CDR3 contains 13 residues. Germline-derived CDR1 and CDR2 are MDHEN and SYDVKM. Deletions cut 6 bases from V and 0 bases from J, with 8 bases between. The CDR3 coding sequence is TGTGCCAGCAGACATTCAATGAACACTGAAGCTTTCTTT. Translated: CASRHSMNTEAFF.

The chain carries TRBV4-1 and TRBJ1-6; a possible D gene is TRBD1 (6 bases). V lost 3 bases and J 7 bases, leaving 13 bases between the germline ends. This CDR3 is built from 15 residues. CDR1 and CDR2 from the germline V gene are MGHRA and YSYEKL. Here the CDR3 DNA reads TGCGCCAGCAGCCAGGGGTGGGGGCTGAATTCACCCCTCCACTTT. It is translated as CASSQGWGLNSPLHF.

The V call is TRBV28, the J call TRBJ1-2; the D is unclear. Germline assignment: CDR1 MDHEN and CDR2 SYDVKM. Trimming took off 4 bases at V and 5 bases at J, with 8 bases between the two ends. The CDR3 is 12 residues long. The CDR3 region is CASSSRGYGYTF. DNA of the CDR3: TGTGCCAGCAGTTCACGGGGATATGGCTACACCTTC.

The chain's CDR3 is CASSPGLHSGANVLTF. DNA of the CDR3: TGTGCCAGCAGCCCGGGACTTCACTCTGGGGCCAACGTCCTGACTTTC. V usage is TRBV3-1 (or the pseudogene TRBV3-2) and J usage is TRBJ2-6; the D gene is possibly TRBD2 (6 bases). Trimming removed 4 bases from V and 0 bases from J, with 10 bases in between. The CDR3 contains 16 residues. The V gene's germline CDR1 is LGHDT and CDR2 YNNKEL (reference sequence).

This rearrangement joins TRBV6-5 to TRBJ2-2; TRBD1 is a possible D gene (6 bases). The germline CDR1 and CDR2 sequences are MNHEY and SVGAGI. The CDR3 is 12 amino acids. V was trimmed by 7 bases and J by 4 bases, leaving 7 bases between them. The CDR3 DNA is TGTGCCAGCAAAGGGGGCACCGGGGAGCTGTTTTTT. Translated, it gives CASKGGTGELFF.

V and J are TRBV18 and TRBJ1-1; 8 bases agree with TRBD1. Germline V lookup: CDR1 KGHSH, CDR2 LQKENI. Trimming at V came to 2 bases and at J to 1 base, leaving 6 bases not matched to a gene. This CDR3 contains 16 residues. CDR3 protein: CASSPARQGPNTEAFF. The CDR3, as DNA: TGTGCCAGCTCACCAGCGCGACAGGGGCCGAACACTGAAGCTTTCTTT.

V gene TRBV7-8 combines with J gene TRBJ1-6; 7 bases fit TRBD1. This CDR3 has 19 residues. CDR1 is SGHVS and CDR2 is FQNEAQ in the germline V gene. V was pared by 5 bases and J by 6 bases, with 19 bases of the junction left unmatched. The CDR3 DNA is TGTGCCAGCAGCCACGACCGACAGGGTCGGGGGTTGTTTAATTCACCCCTCCACTTT. It codes for CASSHDRQGRGLFNSPLHF.

The chain links TRBV10-3 to TRBJ1-5; 8 positions match TRBD1. The germline gives CDR1 ENHRY, CDR2 SYGVKD. J lost 3 bases, V lost 3 bases, and 4 bases had no gene match. The CDR3 consists of 15 residues. The CDR3: CAISDGTGTNQPQHF. The CDR3 DNA reads TGTGCCATCAGTGATGGGACAGGCACCAATCAGCCCCAGCATTTT.

V and J are TRBV4-2 and TRBJ1-1; TRBD1 aligns across 9 bases. The CDR3 sequence is 17 residues long. The V segment lost 2 bases and the J segment 1 base; nucleotides outside the gene matches: 8. CDR1 LGHNA and CDR2 YNFKEQ come from the germline V gene. In DNA, the CDR3 is TGTGCCAGCAGCCAACTGGGAGACAGGGGGAGGAACACTGAAGCTTTCTTT. This encodes CASSQLGDRGRNTEAFF.